Listed below are T cell receptor beta chains from one sample, sequenced in a study of cytomegalovirus exposure and HLA in healthy donors. Assay: immunoSEQ multiplex PCR; the TCRdb copy retains only in-frame clones and omits some. The top ten clones hold about 1.1% of a sample with about 190,000 clones, around 90% of them seen once. The sequenced material came from PBMCs. Receptors originate from a boy younger than 10 in good health and CMV-seronegative. The CDR3 runs from the conserved cysteine through the conserved F or W. The order of the fields is V gene, CDR3 length, J gene, CDR3 protein.

v_gene: TRBV28; len: 14; j_gene: TRBJ2-7; CDR3aa: CASTPVSYSYEQYF
v_gene: TRBV9; len: 16; j_gene: TRBJ1-6; CDR3aa: CASSPRPGQGSSPLHF
v_gene: TRBV5-4; len: 13; j_gene: TRBJ2-7; CDR3aa: CASSLQGVGEQYF
v_gene: TRBV10-1; len: 17; j_gene: TRBJ2-1; CDR3aa: CASSERWRGLARLEQFF
v_gene: TRBV6-5; len: 14; j_gene: TRBJ2-1; CDR3aa: CASRGTSGSNEQFF
v_gene: TRBV4-2; len: 15; j_gene: TRBJ2-7; CDR3aa: CASSQVGGRIGEQYF
v_gene: TRBV6-6; len: 13; j_gene: .; CDR3aa: CASSPIDSYEQYF
v_gene: TRBV7-2; len: 13; j_gene: TRBJ2-7; CDR3aa: CASSLAGLYEQYF
v_gene: TRBV9; len: 15; j_gene: TRBJ1-2; CDR3aa: CASSPRTGALDGYTF
v_gene: TRBV19; len: 18; j_gene: TRBJ2-7; CDR3aa: CASSKTSGEFSISYEQYF
v_gene: TRBV2; len: 15; j_gene: TRBJ2-3; CDR3aa: CASSQNPNSPDTQYF
v_gene: TRBV5-1; len: 13; j_gene: TRBJ1-1; CDR3aa: CASCQGLNTEAFF
v_gene: TRBV9; len: 15; j_gene: TRBJ2-5; CDR3aa: CASSVGLAGGETQYF
v_gene: TRBV19; len: 14; j_gene: TRBJ2-7; CDR3aa: CASSTSGSRYEQYF
v_gene: TRBV27; len: 16; j_gene: TRBJ2-3; CDR3aa: CASTSTGERSTDTQYF
v_gene: TRBV28; len: 15; j_gene: TRBJ2-7; CDR3aa: CASVRGLEGIYEQYF
v_gene: TRBV11-2; len: 14; j_gene: TRBJ2-7; CDR3aa: CAITRELGSYEQYF
v_gene: TRBV30; len: 11; j_gene: TRBJ2-7; CDR3aa: CALGRDYEQYF
v_gene: TRBV18; len: 14; j_gene: TRBJ2-3; CDR3aa: CASSKAQDGDTQYF
v_gene: TRBV7-4; len: 15; j_gene: TRBJ1-4; CDR3aa: CASSLEGWGNEKLLF
v_gene: TRBV5-1; len: 14; j_gene: TRBJ1-2; CDR3aa: CASKGTGDFYGYTF
v_gene: TRBV10-3; len: 15; j_gene: TRBJ2-1; CDR3aa: CAISASLRTGREQFF
v_gene: TRBV6-6; len: 15; j_gene: TRBJ2-7; CDR3aa: CASSNPAGIVNEQYF
v_gene: TRBV6-1; len: 12; j_gene: TRBJ1-1; CDR3aa: CASSQGTIPAFF
v_gene: TRBV5-1; len: 15; j_gene: TRBJ1-1; CDR3aa: CASSQDLWSNTEAFF
v_gene: TRBV30; len: 11; j_gene: TRBJ1-6; CDR3aa: CAWTDSVSLHF
v_gene: TRBV15; len: 14; j_gene: TRBJ2-7; CDR3aa: CATAILRTGNEQYF
v_gene: TRBV27; len: 14; j_gene: TRBJ2-7; CDR3aa: CASSLKFSSYEQYF
v_gene: TRBV2; len: 15; j_gene: TRBJ1-2; CDR3aa: CASSRETGQGAGYTF
v_gene: TRBV30; len: 15; j_gene: TRBJ1-6; CDR3aa: CAWSRDNSYNSPLHF
v_gene: TRBV15; len: 15; j_gene: TRBJ2-7; CDR3aa: CATSRDRGPPYEQYF
v_gene: TRBV6-6; len: 14; j_gene: TRBJ1-4; CDR3aa: CASSRQGNYEKLFF
v_gene: TRBV7-9; len: 16; j_gene: TRBJ1-2; CDR3aa: CASRPPGQGSGYGYTF
v_gene: TRBV28; len: 14; j_gene: TRBJ2-1; CDR3aa: CASSLVSENNEQFF
v_gene: TRBV7-6; len: 19; j_gene: TRBJ2-3; CDR3aa: CASSFYSGLAGKGTDTQYF
v_gene: TRBV2; len: 13; j_gene: TRBJ1-3; CDR3aa: CASSHRVPNTIYF
v_gene: TRBV29-1; len: 17; j_gene: TRBJ2-5; CDR3aa: CSVDIWAAGQGQETQYF
v_gene: TRBV7-9; len: 14; j_gene: TRBJ2-5; CDR3aa: CASSHPGLQETQYF
v_gene: TRBV6-1; len: 17; j_gene: TRBJ1-5; CDR3aa: CASSEPSMGRGNQPQHF
v_gene: TRBV2; len: 13; j_gene: TRBJ2-7; CDR3aa: CASRLAGDHEQYF
v_gene: TRBV10-3; len: 14; j_gene: TRBJ1-5; CDR3aa: CAIGPDSNYQPQHF
v_gene: TRBV11-3; len: 14; j_gene: TRBJ2-5; CDR3aa: CASSLNGGGETQYF
v_gene: TRBV6-5; len: 12; j_gene: TRBJ2-2; CDR3aa: CASSRVAGELFF
v_gene: TRBV18; len: 17; j_gene: TRBJ1-2; CDR3aa: CASSPRDWTGQLYGYTF
v_gene: TRBV27; len: 14; j_gene: TRBJ1-1; CDR3aa: CASSATGWNTEAFF
v_gene: TRBV18; len: 13; j_gene: TRBJ1-1; CDR3aa: CASSPPGGTEAFF
v_gene: TRBV5-4; len: 14; j_gene: TRBJ1-3; CDR3aa: CASSKDTSGNTIYF
v_gene: TRBV23-1; len: 13; j_gene: TRBJ2-3; CDR3aa: CASSQTSGPTVYF
v_gene: TRBV5-1; len: 15; j_gene: TRBJ2-1; CDR3aa: CASSLGTSGSREQFF
v_gene: TRBV7-9; len: 14; j_gene: TRBJ2-6; CDR3aa: CAGGGVAGANVLTF
v_gene: TRBV7-3; len: 13; j_gene: TRBJ1-1; CDR3aa: CASSNPTLSEAFF
v_gene: TRBV19; len: 17; j_gene: TRBJ2-1; CDR3aa: CASSIGQAGGPWYEQFF
v_gene: TRBV7-2; len: 16; j_gene: TRBJ2-3; CDR3aa: CASSFPRGGIGDTQYF
v_gene: TRBV7-2; len: 14; j_gene: TRBJ1-5; CDR3aa: CASRPTGVNQPQHF